This T cell receptor beta chain was recovered during a study of T and B cells in COVID-19 patients. As for the study in general: Most recovered patients had mild to moderate COVID-19 treated as outpatients. Of more than 19 active-infection patients, roughly eleven were critically ill with mechanical ventilation or extracorporeal membrane oxygenation.

This clonotype was picked up a small number of times. TRB rearrangements were amplified by multiplex PCR with BIOMED2 TRB-A/B primers. TCRdb reanalysed the multiplex PCR reads using MiXCR and keeps one entry per CDR3 protein. The sample includes fewer than 15,000 distinct CDR3 sequences, 25% of them seen just once. From blood, about 220-500 ng of genomic DNA served as TRB template. This sequence originates from a human donor who had recovered from COVID-19. Material for sequencing was blood.

CDR3 sequence reads: CASSGLPKFTEAFF. CDR3 nucleotide sequence: TGTGCCAGCAGCGGACTCCCCAAGTTTACTGAAGCTTTCTTT. The chain carries TRBV6-5 and TRBJ1-1; D is unclear. The germline V gene has CDR1 MNHEY and CDR2 SVGAGI. The length of the CDR3 is 14 residues. Trimming removed 6 bases at V and 5 bases at J, with 16 bases between.